Sequencing of this T cell receptor beta chain was carried out in a study of CD8+ T cells in alopecia areata. This CDR3 region has 18 residues. CDR1 and CDR2 (germline): LNHDA, SQIVND (reference sequence). Trimming took off 1 base at V and 1 base at J, with 14 bases between the two ends. This sample's treatment: oral pan-JAK inhibitor, 5-10 mg twice daily. Following extraction, RNA underwent reverse transcription to cDNA, which served as the sequencing template. Repertoires were generated with immunoSEQ multiplex PCR, while TCRdb's copy carries only in-frame clones and drops some. The table lists about 210,000 clones, 66% of them singletons.

This sequence was found in a human donor with alopecia areata. The sequencing here drew on CD4+ T cells sorted from blood, taken around week 44, from a patient treated with tofacitinib. This chain connects TRBV19 to TRBJ2-6; D unresolved. The CDR3 DNA reads as TGTGCCAGTAGTATAGGTGGTGGGTTCGGGTCTGGGGCCAACGTCCTGACTTTC. Protein: CASSIGGGFGSGANVLTF. Drawing the rest from reference TRBV19 and TRBJ2-6, the complete variable domain is DGGITQSPKYLFRKEGQNVTLSCEQNLNHDAMYWYRQDPGQGLRLIYYSQIVNDFQKGDIAEGYSVSREKKESFPLTVTSAQKNPTAFYLCASSIGGGFGSGANVLTFGAGSRLTVL.